One sample yielded the 13 T cell receptor beta chains listed below, sequenced in a study of early T cells in non-severe SARS-CoV-2 infection (dated by TCRdb to the early 2020s). The method was 5' RACE. The sample was run on a NextSeq 500. Through fastp at Q25 and MiXCR, TCRdb rebuilt clones from the public reads, retaining in-frame beta chains. Each CDR3 protein appears once, grouped with its most common genes and DNA. Present in this sample are about 77,000 distinct CDR3 sequences, about a sixth of which were seen just once. In total, the top ten clones hold approximately 2.9% of the sample. Sample: whole blood. These receptors were obtained from an adult who was a healthcare worker with PCR-confirmed SARS-CoV-2 infection or an uninfected control (not recorded which).

The V gene is TRBV7-8, the J gene TRBJ2-2, with D unclear. V lost 5 bases and J 8 bases, leaving 6 bases between the germline ends. This CDR3 comprises 11 residues. Germline V gene lookup returns CDR1 SGHVS and CDR2 FQNEAQ. The CDR3 here is CASSRQGELFF. Here the CDR3 DNA reads TGTGCCAGCAGCAGACAAGGGGAGCTGTTTTTT. The variable domain in full, with the rest retrieved from reference TRBV7-8 and TRBJ2-2, is GAGVSQSPRYKVAKRGQDVALRCDPISGHVSLFWYQQALGQGPEFLTYFQNEAQLDKSGLPSDRFFAERPEGSVSTLKIQRTQQEDSAVYLCASSRQGELFFGEGSRLTVL.

The table lists this clonotype with a few counts. The chain links TRBV29-1 to TRBJ2-7; 9 bases map to TRBD1. Germline-derived CDR1 and CDR2 are SQVTM and ANQGSEA. The CDR3 loop spans 13 amino acids. V dropped 4 bases and J dropped 5; count of bases not matched to a gene: 6. The DNA of the CDR3 is TGCAGCGTTGGGGACAGGGCTTCCCACGAGCAGTACTTC. Amino acid sequence: CSVGDRASHEQYF.

CDR3 loop: CSAQDRQGGSYEQYF. CDR3 in DNA: TGCAGTGCTCAGGACCGACAGGGGGGGTCCTACGAGCAGTACTTC. The chain employs TRBV20-1 and TRBJ2-7, with 9 bases fitting TRBD1. CDR1 and CDR2 (germline): DFQATT, SNEGSKA (reference sequence). J was trimmed by 1 base and V by 5 bases; bases with no gene match: 9. This CDR3 has 15 residues.

CDR3 in DNA: TGCAGCGTTGATACAGGCCAAGAGACCCAGTACTTC. Its protein is CSVDTGQETQYF. V usage is TRBV29-1 and J usage is TRBJ2-5; TRBD1 is a possible D gene (5 bases). The CDR3 totals 12 residues. From germline, CDR1 is SQVTM and CDR2 ANQGSEA. With 3 bases removed from V and 1 base from J, the gap between germline ends came to 6 bases. The entire variable domain, with the rest obtained from reference TRBV29-1 and TRBJ2-5, is as follows: SAVISQKPSRDICQRGTSLTIQCQVDSQVTMMFWYRQQPGQSLTLIATANQGSEATYESGFVIDKFPISRPNLTFSTLTVSNMSPEDSSIYLCSVDTGQETQYFGPGTRLLVL.

V and J are TRBV11-2 and TRBJ1-1; D ambiguous. This CDR3 is built from 14 residues. Germline loops: CDR1 SGHAT, CDR2 FQNNGV. V lost 5 bases, J lost 4 bases, and 14 bases lay in between. This CDR3 reads CASSEESGRTEAFF. In DNA form, the CDR3 reads TGTGCCAGCAGCGAAGAGAGTGGTCGCACTGAAGCTTTCTTT.

For this clonotype: A much bigger clone sits one base away, suggesting this may be a read error. The V gene is TRBV5-1, the J gene TRBJ2-1; D gene ambiguous. The length of the CDR3 is 13 residues. Germline V gene data show CDR1 as SGHRS and CDR2 as YFSETQ. V was trimmed by 6 bases and J by 5 bases, leaving 12 bases between them. The chain's CDR3 is CASNITPDNEQFF. Written as DNA, the CDR3 is TGCGCCAGCAACATAACTCCGGACAATGAGCAGTTCTTC.

V and J are TRBV7-2 and TRBJ2-1; D may correspond to TRBD1 or TRBD2 (5 bases each). Germline V lookup: CDR1 SGHTA, CDR2 FQGNSA. Deletions cut 3 bases from V and 0 bases from J, with 21 bases between. The CDR3 runs 19 residues. The CDR3 region is CASSLDGGYKLSSYNEQFF. The CDR3 bases are TGTGCCAGCAGCTTGGATGGGGGTTATAAGTTGAGCTCCTACAATGAGCAGTTCTTC.

Here the CDR3 DNA reads TGCGCCAGCAGCCAGACAGGGGGAGTCACTGAAGCTTTCTTT. Translated: CASSQTGGVTEAFF. J is TRBJ1-1 and V is TRBV5-1, with 9 bases matching TRBD1. Germline CDR1 and CDR2: SGHRS and YFSETQ. The CDR3 has 14 amino acids. After removal of 4 bases from V and 4 bases from J, the junction contained 5 bases not matched to a gene.

J is TRBJ2-7 and V is TRBV20-1; a weak D match, TRBD1 (6 bases). The germline V gene encodes CDR1 DFQATT and CDR2 SNEGSKA (reference sequence). The CDR3 has 15 residues. Trimming removed 1 base from V and 3 bases from J, with 16 bases in between. In DNA form, the CDR3 reads TGCAGTGCTAGAGCGCGAACAGGGATTGTCTACGAGCAGTACTTC. This codes for CSARARTGIVYEQYF.

With respect to this clonotype: Since a much larger clone is just one base distant, this may be a read error. This rearrangement joins TRBV7-6 to TRBJ1-3, with D hard to call. CDR1 SGHVS and CDR2 FNYEAQ come from the germline V gene. The V end lost 4 bases, the J end lost 6 bases, and 16 bases lay between the germline ends. CDR3 length equals 15 residues. This CDR3 is CASSSVPFGENTIYF. The CDR3 region has the DNA TGTGCCAGCAGCTCCGTCCCGTTCGGGGAAAACACCATATATTTT.

There are a few counts of this clonotype. This chain links TRBV27 with TRBJ2-1; D is perhaps TRBD2 (5 bases). The CDR3 is made up of 15 amino acids. V was trimmed by 2 bases and J by 0 bases, leaving 8 bases between them. Germline V CDR1 and CDR2: MNHEY, SMNVEV (reference sequence). This CDR3 is CASSLRAGSYNEQFF. The CDR3 DNA is TGTGCCAGCAGTTTAAGGGCGGGCTCCTACAATGAGCAGTTCTTC.

This clonotype appeared a few times. V is TRBV9 and J is TRBJ2-2, with D maybe TRBD2 (6 bases). Trimming took off 0 bases at V and 7 bases at J, with 10 bases between the two ends. The CDR3 extends over 14 amino acids. CDR1 and CDR2 (germline): SGDLS, YYNGEE. The DNA for the CDR3 is TGTGCCAGCAGCGTAGGACTAGAGGTCGGGGAGCTGTTTTTT. This encodes CASSVGLEVGELFF.

The gene calls are TRBV30 and TRBJ2-7, with D unresolved. Deletions cut 2 bases from V and 2 bases from J, with 7 bases between. Germline lookup yields CDR1 GTSNPN and CDR2 SVGIG (reference sequence). This CDR3 comprises 12 residues. CDR3 region: CAWSSGTYEQYF. CDR3 coding DNA: TGTGCCTGGAGTTCAGGTACCTACGAGCAGTACTTC.